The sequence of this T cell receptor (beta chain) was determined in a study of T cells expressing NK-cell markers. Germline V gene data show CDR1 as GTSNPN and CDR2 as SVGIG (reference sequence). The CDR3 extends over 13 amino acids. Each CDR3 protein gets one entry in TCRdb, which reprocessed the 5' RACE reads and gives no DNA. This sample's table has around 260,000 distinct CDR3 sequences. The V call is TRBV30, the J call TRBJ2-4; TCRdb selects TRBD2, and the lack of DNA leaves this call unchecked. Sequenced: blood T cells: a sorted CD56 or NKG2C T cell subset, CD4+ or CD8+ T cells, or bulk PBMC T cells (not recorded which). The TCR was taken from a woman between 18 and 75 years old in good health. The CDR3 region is CAWRTGIAGIQYF.